The 32 T cell receptor beta chains below were found in one sample sequenced in a study of T cell responses to AZD1222 COVID-19 vaccine. Data came from immunoSEQ multiplex PCR; TCRdb stores just in-frame clones and leaves some out. The table lists 150,000 or so clones, approximately 90% of them singletons, with more than 1% in the top ten. Here the sequenced sample was peripheral blood, taken 28 days after the second AZD1222 dose. The source of these receptors is an adult who received the AZD1222 COVID-19 vaccine.

The chain recombines TRBV5-5 with TRBJ1-2; 7 positions agree with TRBD1. Germline lookup yields CDR1 SGHKS and CDR2 YYEKEE (reference sequence). The junction had 11 bases not matched to a gene; V was cut back by 4 bases and J by 2 bases. This CDR3 contains 16 residues. CDR3 DNA sequence: TGTGCCAGCAGCGCGCCAGACAGGGCCCCAAACTATGGCTACACCTTC. It yields the protein CASSAPDRAPNYGYTF.

The genes are TRBV21-1 and TRBJ1-5; no check of the table's D call, TRBD1, against the DNA was made. TRBV21-1 is listed as a pseudogene. The CDR3 sequence is 18 residues long. The CDR3 region is CASRTDRGKGYSNQPQHF. The DNA for the CDR3 is TGTGCCAGTCGAACGGACAGGGGCAAAGGGTATAGCAATCAGCCCCAGCATTTT.

The chain couples TRBV7-9 to TRBJ1-5; TRBD1 might be the D (6 bases). Trimming removed 5 bases at V and 10 bases at J, with 18 bases between. The CDR3 spans 14 residues. Germline values: CDR1 SEHNR, CDR2 FQNEAQ (reference sequence). The CDR3 nucleotides are TGTGCCAGCAGCGGGGACAAGCGGGGGGAACCCCAGCATTTT. It encodes CASSGDKRGEPQHF.

The chain couples TRBV6-1 to TRBJ1-1; D is unclear. CDR1 is MNHNS and CDR2 is SASEGT in the germline V gene. The germline V and J ends were trimmed by 3 bases and 0 bases, with 11 bases remaining between them. This CDR3 is 15 amino acids long. CDR3 in amino acids: CASSESNFMNTEAFF. CDR3 nucleotide sequence: TGTGCCAGCAGTGAGAGTAATTTTATGAACACTGAAGCTTTCTTT.

This chain connects TRBV24-1 to TRBJ1-2; D uncertain. This CDR3 spans 11 amino acids. CDR1 is KGHDR and CDR2 is SFDVKD in the germline V gene. V gave up 6 bases and J gave up 7 bases, with 8 bases separating them. CDR3 nucleotide sequence: TGTGCCACCAGTTCTGGATCTGGCTACACCTTC. Its translation: CATSSGSGYTF.

The chain is built from TRBV30 and TRBJ2-2, with 9 positions matching TRBD1. With 4 bases clipped from V and 6 bases from J, the junction kept 6 bases outside the gene matches. This CDR3 comprises 14 residues. The germline CDR1 and CDR2 sequences are GTSNPN and SVGIG (reference sequence). The CDR3 loop reads CAWKITGGPGELFF. The CDR3, as DNA: TGTGCCTGGAAAATCACAGGGGGCCCCGGGGAGCTGTTTTTT. Looking up the rest from reference TRBV30 and TRBJ2-2 gives the full variable domain: SQTIHQWPATLVQPVGSPLSLECTVEGTSNPNLYWYRQAAGRGLQLLFYSVGIGQISSEVPQNLSASRPQDRQFILSSKKLLLSDSGFYLCAWKITGGPGELFFGEGSRLTVL.

The V call is TRBV3-1 (or the pseudogene TRBV3-2), the J call TRBJ2-5; D call uncertain. Germline CDR1 reads LGHDT; CDR2 reads YNNKEL (reference sequence). The CDR3 extends over 12 amino acids. V was trimmed by 2 bases and J by 4 bases, leaving 5 bases between them. CDR3 sequence (DNA): TGTGCCAGCAGCCAATTGGGAGAGACCCAGTACTTC. Amino acids: CASSQLGETQYF.

The gene calls are TRBV6-5 and TRBJ1-6; a weak D match, TRBD1 (6 bases). Germline-derived CDR1 and CDR2 are MNHEY and SVGAGI. There are 14 residues in the CDR3. V shed 1 base and J shed 6 bases, with 7 bases lying between them. For the CDR3, the DNA is TGTGCCAGCAGTTACTTGGACAGTAATTCACCCCTCCACTTT. Protein product: CASSYLDSNSPLHF.

This chain links TRBV7-6 with TRBJ2-2, with 8 bases identical to TRBD1. The junction had 2 bases not matched to a gene; V was cut back by 4 bases and J by 1 base. CDR1 and CDR2 (germline): SGHVS, FNYEAQ. There are 15 residues in the CDR3. The CDR3 region has the DNA TGTGCCAGCAGCTCCGGGACAGGGAACACCGGGGAGCTGTTTTTT. Amino acid sequence: CASSSGTGNTGELFF.

This clone was seen once. The rearrangement uses TRBV28 and TRBJ1-3; D gene ambiguous. CDR3 size: 14 residues. Trimming removed 5 bases at V and 8 bases at J, with 16 bases between. CDR1 and CDR2 from the germline V gene are MDHEN and SYDVKM. DNA of the CDR3: TGTGCCAGCAGTCCTCCGGGCTTGCGAGACACCATATATTTT. Translated: CASSPPGLRDTIYF.

The chain recombines TRBV27 with TRBJ2-1; 7 bases agree with TRBD2. V shed 3 bases, J shed 6 bases, and the junction held 8 bases outside the gene matches. The CDR3 consists of 15 residues. CDR1 and CDR2 from the germline V gene are MNHEY and SMNVEV (reference sequence). CDR3 coding DNA: TGTGCCAGCAGTTTCGGTGGGAGGGCCTCCAATGAGCAGTTCTTC. Translation gives CASSFGGRASNEQFF.

This chain links TRBV19 with TRBJ2-7; 7 bases match TRBD1. The V gene's germline CDR1 is LNHDA and CDR2 SQIVND (reference sequence). V lost 5 bases to trimming and J lost 0 bases; unmatched junction nucleotides: 13. This CDR3 region has 17 residues. Here the CDR3 reads CASSLTGQASTSYEQYF. The CDR3 DNA is TGTGCCAGTAGTCTCACCGGACAGGCCTCCACCTCCTACGAGCAGTACTTC.

The rearrangement joins TRBV28 to TRBJ1-2; 9 nucleotides align to TRBD1. With 5 bases clipped from V and 7 bases from J, the junction kept 11 bases outside the gene matches. CDR1 is MDHEN and CDR2 is SYDVKM in the germline V gene. This CDR3 is built from 15 residues. The chain's CDR3 is CASSVSPGQGFGYTF. Here the CDR3 DNA reads TGTGCCAGCAGTGTCAGTCCGGGACAGGGCTTTGGCTACACCTTC.

CDR3 sequence (DNA): TGTGCCAGCAGCTTAGTCTCTGATTCACCCCTCCACTTT. Amino acid sequence: CASSLVSDSPLHF. This sequence joins TRBV7-9 and TRBJ1-6; no definite D call. With 1 base removed from V and 8 bases from J, the gap between germline ends came to 6 bases. This CDR3 has 13 amino acids. Germline V lookup: CDR1 SEHNR, CDR2 FQNEAQ (reference sequence).

The chain combines TRBV7-2 with TRBJ2-7, with TRBD1 matching 8 bases. Germline values: CDR1 SGHTA, CDR2 FQGNSA. V was pared by 0 bases and J by 4 bases, with 5 bases of the junction left unmatched. There are 15 residues in the CDR3. DNA for the CDR3: TGTGCCAGCAGCTTAGCCGGACAGGGATCGTACGAGCAGTACTTC. Amino acids: CASSLAGQGSYEQYF.

This clone occurred once. The chain employs TRBV2 and TRBJ2-3; no clear D gene. Between the trimmed V and J ends, which lost 0 bases and 1 base, there was a span of 17 bases. The CDR3 runs to 18 residues. Per the germline V gene, CDR1 is SNHLY and CDR2 is FYNNEI. The CDR3 loop reads CASSEAEQSLLGTDTQYF. The CDR3 region has the DNA TGTGCCAGCAGTGAAGCGGAACAGTCTCTACTCGGCACAGATACGCAGTATTTT.

This chain links TRBV23-1 with TRBJ1-1; TRBD1 matches at 7 bases. TRBV23-1 is identified as an open reading frame with a role that is uncertain. The junction had 8 bases not matched to a gene; V was cut back by 4 bases and J by 6 bases. This CDR3 contains 14 residues. In nucleotides, the CDR3 is TGCGCCAGCAGTCGAGACAGGGTCCGTCCTGAAGCTTTCTTT. Its translation: CASSRDRVRPEAFF.

V and J are TRBV5-1 and TRBJ2-3, with 7 bases fitting TRBD2. The V segment lost 2 bases and the J segment 3 bases; nucleotides outside the gene matches: 12. CDR1 and CDR2 (germline): SGHRS, YFSETQ. The CDR3 loop spans 17 amino acids. Here the CDR3 reads CASSFSGGSRGTDTQYF. DNA for the CDR3: TGCGCCAGCAGCTTCTCCGGGGGGAGTAGGGGAACAGATACGCAGTATTTT.

The chain has TRBV7-3 and TRBJ2-2, with no clear D. The germline V gene has CDR1 SGHTA and CDR2 FQGTGA. This CDR3 is 14 amino acids long. Trimming removed 4 bases at V and 3 bases at J, with 9 bases between. The CDR3 nucleotides are TGTGCCAGCAGCTCGCCGTTTCACACCGGGGAGCTGTTTTTT. This sequence encodes CASSSPFHTGELFF.

This sequence joins TRBV18 and TRBJ1-5; D ambiguous. Germline V lookup: CDR1 KGHSH, CDR2 LQKENI. The V and J ends lost 4 bases and 6 bases respectively, with 13 bases between them. The CDR3 contains 14 residues. Here the CDR3 reads CASSLYRRTQPQHF. The CDR3 bases are TGTGCCAGCTCACTTTATAGGAGGACTCAGCCCCAGCATTTT. Variable domain in full (rest from reference TRBV18 and TRBJ1-5): NAGVMQNPRHLVRRRGQEARLRCSPMKGHSHVYWYRQLPEEGLKFMVYLQKENIIDESGMPKERFSAEFPKEGPSILRIQQVVRGDSAAYFCASSLYRRTQPQHFGDGTRLSIL.

The rearrangement uses TRBV24-1 and TRBJ2-4; 7 bases match TRBD2. CDR1 and CDR2 (germline): KGHDR, SFDVKD. V gave up 5 bases and J gave up 0 bases; unmatched junction bases: 6. CDR3 length: 16 amino acids. CDR3 sequence (DNA): TGTGCCACCAGTGTAGGGGAGGGCAGAGCCAAAAACATTCAGTACTTC. Protein product: CATSVGEGRAKNIQYF.

The rearrangement links TRBV29-1 to TRBJ1-5; D unclear. Germline loops: CDR1 SQVTM, CDR2 ANQGSEA. This CDR3 is built from 13 residues. The ends were cut back, 1 base at V and 7 bases at J, with 11 bases in the middle. The CDR3 here is CSVEGAGGQPQHF. The CDR3 DNA follows: TGCAGCGTTGAAGGGGCGGGAGGGCAGCCCCAGCATTTT.

The DNA for the CDR3 is TGCGCCAGCAGCTTGGAGGGGTCCTATGGCTACACCTTC. Encoded protein: CASSLEGSYGYTF. V usage is TRBV5-1 and J usage is TRBJ1-2, with D maybe TRBD1 (5 bases). This CDR3 region has 13 residues. The germline V gene encodes CDR1 SGHRS and CDR2 YFSETQ. The germline V and J ends were trimmed by 0 bases and 4 bases, with 7 bases remaining between them. The variable domain in full, with the rest retrieved from reference TRBV5-1 and TRBJ1-2, is KAGVTQTPRYLIKTRGQQVTLSCSPISGHRSVSWYQQTPGQGLQFLFEYFSETQRNKGNFPGRFSGRQFSNSRSEMNVSTLELGDSALYLCASSLEGSYGYTFGSGTRLTVV.

The gene calls are TRBV9 and TRBJ2-1; D remains ambiguous. The CDR3 runs to 12 residues. Trimming removed 3 bases from V and 8 bases from J, with 9 bases in between. CDR1 SGDLS and CDR2 YYNGEE come from the germline V gene. The DNA of the CDR3 is TGTGCCAGCAGCGAGGGATTTGATGAGCAGTTCTTC. This encodes CASSEGFDEQFF.

In its sample, this clone was seen once. One junction end disagrees with the germline gene, perhaps due to a read error. The chain employs TRBV15 and TRBJ2-7, with D tentatively TRBD1 or TRBD2 (5 bases each). Per germline, CDR1 LNHNV and CDR2 YYDKDF (reference sequence). The CDR3 consists of 11 residues. The chain's CDR3 is CATSAGTEHHF. Here the CDR3 DNA reads TGTGCCACCAGCGCCGGGACGGAACACCACTTC.

The sample holds a few counts of this clone. The chain recombines TRBV4-1 with TRBJ2-7; D call uncertain. V was cut by 6 bases and J by 1 base, with 16 bases left in between. Germline CDR1 MGHRA, CDR2 YSYEKL. The CDR3 runs to 15 residues. CDR3 nucleotide sequence: TGCGCCAGCAGACCGATTAAGGACGGGTCCTACGAGCAGTACTTC. Amino acid sequence: CASRPIKDGSYEQYF.

In its sample, this clone was seen a few times. This chain connects TRBV15 to TRBJ1-4, with no clear D. CDR1 is LNHNV and CDR2 is YYDKDF in the germline V gene (reference sequence). The V end was cut by 5 bases, the J end by 4 bases, with 11 bases between. This CDR3 has 14 residues. CDR3 amino acids: CATSGRWGNEKLFF. The CDR3 DNA follows: TGTGCCACCAGCGGGAGATGGGGTAATGAAAAACTGTTTTTT.

The chain is built from TRBV7-3 and TRBJ2-1, with 7 bases fitting TRBD1. CDR3 length: 13 amino acids. Losses at the gene ends were 5 bases for V and 12 bases for J; bases not matched to a gene: 10. Germline V gives CDR1 SGHTA, CDR2 FQGTGA. In DNA form, the CDR3 reads TGTGCCAGCAGCCCCAACCGGGACAGAGGGCAGTTCTTC. It yields the protein CASSPNRDRGQFF.

The chain recombines TRBV19 with TRBJ1-1; 11 bases agree with TRBD1. Germline V CDR1 and CDR2: LNHDA, SQIVND (reference sequence). The CDR3 sequence is 15 residues long. J gave up 4 bases and V 6 bases, and 7 bases lay outside the gene matches. The CDR3 is CASSGQGASSTEAFF. The CDR3 DNA is TGTGCCAGTAGCGGACAGGGGGCGAGTAGCACTGAAGCTTTCTTT.

The V and J genes are TRBV19 and TRBJ2-7; a possible D gene is TRBD1 (5 bases). The CDR3 covers 14 residues. Germline lookup yields CDR1 LNHDA and CDR2 SQIVND (reference sequence). V lost 5 bases to trimming and J lost 0 bases, with 11 bases between them. DNA of the CDR3: TGTGCCAGTAGTCTCAGGACACCCTCCTACGAGCAGTACTTC. Protein sequence: CASSLRTPSYEQYF. Together with reference TRBV19 and TRBJ2-7, the CDR3 gives the full variable domain: DGGITQSPKYLFRKEGQNVTLSCEQNLNHDAMYWYRQDPGQGLRLIYYSQIVNDFQKGDIAEGYSVSREKKESFPLTVTSAQKNPTAFYLCASSLRTPSYEQYFGPGTRLTVT.

The genes are TRBV19 and TRBJ2-2; D is ambiguous. CDR1 and CDR2 (germline): LNHDA, SQIVND (reference sequence). V was clipped by 7 bases and J by 7 bases, with 16 bases between them. The length of the CDR3 is 14 residues. This CDR3 is CASKSQNEGGELFF. The CDR3 coding sequence is TGTGCCAGTAAATCTCAGAACGAAGGCGGGGAGCTGTTTTTT.

The V gene is TRBV6-5, the J gene TRBJ1-2; TRBD1 might be the D (6 bases). Germline values: CDR1 MNHEY, CDR2 SVGAGI. The CDR3 is made up of 14 amino acids. V dropped 6 bases and J dropped 3 bases, with 14 bases sitting between them. CDR3 nucleotides: TGTGCCAGCAGCAGTACAGGGTCTGACTATGGCTACACCTTC. Amino acids: CASSSTGSDYGYTF.